A single TCR beta chain is shown here with its context. CDR1 is SGDLS and CDR2 is YYNGEE in the germline V gene. Trimming stripped 4 bases from V and 2 bases from J, with 17 bases between. The CDR3 extends over 16 amino acids. This sample is drawn from a study of T-cell memory formation after mild COVID-19. A single record per CDR3 protein comes from TCRdb applying MiXCR to the 5' RACE reads. The repertoire holds 280,000 or so distinct CDR3 sequences, with over 15% as singletons. The sequenced sample was PBMCs or a T cell subset sorted from them (not recorded which). The rearrangement links TRBV9 to TRBJ2-3, with D tentatively TRBD1 (6 bases). This sequence was found in a young man who had mild COVID-19 (a few samples of this study predate the infection). Cell type and time point are not known. The CDR3 loop is CASSSWVGAITDTQYF. In DNA form, the CDR3 reads TGTGCCAGCAGCTCCTGGGTGGGGGCTATCACAGATACGCAGTATTTT. Together with reference TRBV9 and TRBJ2-3, the CDR3 gives the full variable domain: DSGVTQTPKHLITATGQRVTLRCSPRSGDLSVYWYQQSLDQGLQFLIQYYNGEERAKGNILERFSAQQFPDLHSELNLSSLELGDSALYFCASSSWVGAITDTQYFGPGTRLTVL.